This is a list of T cell receptor beta chains from one sample in a study of response to subunit inactivated influenza vaccine. TCRdb itself ran the RT-PCR reads through MiXCR, one entry per CDR3 protein. The data show roughly 780,000 distinct CDR3 sequences, with 15% to 20% seen just once and approximately 10% held by the top ten. The sample here was PBMCs from blood, taken 4 to 6 days after vaccination. The receptors come from a man in his fifties who received an inactivated influenza vaccine. CDR3s include the opening cysteine and the closing phenylalanine or tryptophan. Each record gives: clone size, V gene, D gene, J gene, CDR3 DNA, CDR3 protein. A D gene is named only where the DNA matches it firmly. Only part of the rows carry a size: once, few, many, or a class if the clone is expanded.

clone size: -
V gene: TRBV10-2
D gene: TRBD1
J gene: TRBJ1-2
CDR3 DNA: TGCGCCAGCAGTGGCCTGAAAACAGGGGGGGATGGCTACACCTTC
CDR3 protein: CASSGLKTGGDGYTF

clone size: -
V gene: TRBV19
D gene: TRBD1
J gene: TRBJ2-3
CDR3 DNA: TGTGCCAGTAGTATAGATGGTACAGGGGCAGATACGCAGTATTTT
CDR3 protein: CASSIDGTGADTQYF

clone size: -
V gene: TRBV6-2/TRBV6-3
D gene: TRBD1
J gene: TRBJ2-2
CDR3 DNA: TGTGCCAGCAGTTCGAGTCCAGGGGGCGCGTTCGGGGAGCTGTTTTTT
CDR3 protein: CASSSSPGGAFGELFF

clone size: few
V gene: TRBV24-1
D gene: TRBD2
J gene: TRBJ2-1
CDR3 DNA: TGTGCCACCAGTGATTCCGGGACTAGCGGGGCCCAGTTCTTC
CDR3 protein: CATSDSGTSGAQFF

clone size: -
V gene: TRBV10-3
D gene: TRBD1
J gene: TRBJ2-7
CDR3 DNA: TGTGCCATCAGTGAATTGGACAGGGGGCTCCACGAGCAGTACTTC
CDR3 protein: CAISELDRGLHEQYF

clone size: few
V gene: TRBV7-2
D gene: TRBD2
J gene: TRBJ2-7
CDR3 DNA: TGTGCCAGCAGCCGTAGCGGGAGGCACTCCTACGAGCAGTACTTC
CDR3 protein: CASSRSGRHSYEQYF

clone size: few
V gene: TRBV29-1
D gene: -
J gene: TRBJ2-5
CDR3 DNA: TGCAGCGTCCATGAGGGTGAGACCCAGTACTTC
CDR3 protein: CSVHEGETQYF

clone size: -
V gene: TRBV2
D gene: TRBD1
J gene: TRBJ2-1
CDR3 DNA: TGTGCCAGCAGTGGGGTTCCAGGGGGCAAGTCCTACAATGAGCAGTTCTTC
CDR3 protein: CASSGVPGGKSYNEQFF

clone size: many
V gene: TRBV7-2
D gene: -
J gene: TRBJ1-6
CDR3 DNA: TGTGCCAGCAGCTTAGTGTCGACACCAAATTCACCCCTCCACTTT
CDR3 protein: CASSLVSTPNSPLHF

clone size: -
V gene: TRBV20-1
D gene: TRBD2
J gene: TRBJ2-1
CDR3 DNA: TGCAGTGCTCTTATATTCATAGCGGGGAAGGCTGAGCAGTTCTTC
CDR3 protein: CSALIFIAGKAEQFF

clone size: -
V gene: TRBV12-3/TRBV12-4
D gene: -
J gene: TRBJ2-5
CDR3 DNA: TGTACCAGCAGCTCCAAGGAGACCCAGTACTTC
CDR3 protein: CTSSSKETQYF

clone size: few
V gene: TRBV20-1
D gene: TRBD2
J gene: TRBJ2-3
CDR3 DNA: TGCAGTGCTACCCCGGGGGGGCGGGGCACAGATACGCAGTATTTT
CDR3 protein: CSATPGGRGTDTQYF

clone size: few
V gene: TRBV5-5
D gene: -
J gene: TRBJ2-7
CDR3 DNA: TGTGCCAGCAGTACCCGGACGGGACCCGGTTACGAGCAGTACTTC
CDR3 protein: CASSTRTGPGYEQYF

clone size: few
V gene: TRBV11-3
D gene: TRBD2
J gene: TRBJ2-2
CDR3 DNA: TGTGCCAGCAGCTCCCCTGTCGGGGGGGACACCGGGGAGCTGTTTTTT
CDR3 protein: CASSSPVGGDTGELFF

clone size: -
V gene: TRBV5-1
D gene: TRBD1
J gene: TRBJ2-1
CDR3 DNA: TGCGCCAGCAGCTCGACAGGGGCGGGGGAGCAGTTCTTC
CDR3 protein: CASSSTGAGEQFF

clone size: few
V gene: TRBV7-7
D gene: TRBD1
J gene: TRBJ2-7
CDR3 DNA: TGTGCTAGCAGCCCGGGTCCCGGGACAGGGGTTGGCGAGCAGTACTTC
CDR3 protein: CASSPGPGTGVGEQYF

clone size: -
V gene: TRBV12-3/TRBV12-4
D gene: -
J gene: TRBJ2-7
CDR3 DNA: TGTGCCAGCAGTTTGAGACAGATGGCCTACGAGCAGTACTTC
CDR3 protein: CASSLRQMAYEQYF

clone size: -
V gene: TRBV29-1
D gene: TRBD1
J gene: TRBJ1-5
CDR3 DNA: TGCAGCGTCATCTTCGGGACAGGGAGAGATCAGCCCCAGCATTTT
CDR3 protein: CSVIFGTGRDQPQHF

clone size: -
V gene: TRBV7-9
D gene: TRBD2
J gene: TRBJ2-3
CDR3 DNA: TGTGCCAGCAGCCCAGCATGGGGCGGGAGATTAGATACGCAGTATTTT
CDR3 protein: CASSPAWGGRLDTQYF

clone size: -
V gene: TRBV28
D gene: -
J gene: TRBJ2-6
CDR3 DNA: TGTGCCAGCAGTTTTACGGGGTTCGGCTCTGGGGCCAACGTCCTGACTTTC
CDR3 protein: CASSFTGFGSGANVLTF

clone size: -
V gene: TRBV20-1
D gene: -
J gene: TRBJ2-5
CDR3 DNA: TGCAGTGCTCAGCGTCCGGGACGCTACCCCCAAGAGACCCAGTACTTC
CDR3 protein: CSAQRPGRYPQETQYF